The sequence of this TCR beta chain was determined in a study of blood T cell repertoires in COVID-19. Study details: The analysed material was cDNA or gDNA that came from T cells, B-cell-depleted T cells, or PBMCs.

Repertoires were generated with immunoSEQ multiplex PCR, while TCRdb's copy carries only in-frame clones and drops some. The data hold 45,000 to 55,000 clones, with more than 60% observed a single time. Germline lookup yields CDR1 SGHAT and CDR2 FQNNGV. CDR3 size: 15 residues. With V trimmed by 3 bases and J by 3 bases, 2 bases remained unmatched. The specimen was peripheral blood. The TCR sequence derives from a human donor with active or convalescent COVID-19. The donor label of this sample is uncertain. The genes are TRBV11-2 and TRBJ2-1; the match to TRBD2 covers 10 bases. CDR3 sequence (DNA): TGTGCCAGCAGCTTCCTAGCGGGGGACTACAATGAGCAGTTCTTC. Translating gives CASSFLAGDYNEQFF.